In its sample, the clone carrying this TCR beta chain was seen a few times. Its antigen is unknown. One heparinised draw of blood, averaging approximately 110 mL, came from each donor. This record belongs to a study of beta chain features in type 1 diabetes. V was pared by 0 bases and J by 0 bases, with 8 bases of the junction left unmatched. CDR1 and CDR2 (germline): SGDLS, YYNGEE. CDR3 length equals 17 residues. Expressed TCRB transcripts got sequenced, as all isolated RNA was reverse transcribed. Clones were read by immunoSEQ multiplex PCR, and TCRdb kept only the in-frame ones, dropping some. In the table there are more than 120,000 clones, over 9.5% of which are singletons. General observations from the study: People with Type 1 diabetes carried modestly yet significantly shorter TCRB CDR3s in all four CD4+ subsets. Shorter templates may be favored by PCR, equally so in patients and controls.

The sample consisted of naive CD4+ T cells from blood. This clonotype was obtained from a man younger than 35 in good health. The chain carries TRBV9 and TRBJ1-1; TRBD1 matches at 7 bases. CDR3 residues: CASSVGGTAIMNTEAFF. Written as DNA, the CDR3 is TGTGCCAGCAGCGTAGGGGGGACAGCGATCATGAACACTGAAGCTTTCTTT.